These 25 T cell receptor beta chains were all obtained from the same sample, sequenced in a study of radiation and T cells in renal cell carcinoma. Method: immunoSEQ multiplex PCR; TCRdb's copy keeps in-frame clones and lacks some. Among under 100,000 clones, approximately 82% were seen once, and the ten largest hold approximately 7.3%. As for time point: blood 4 weeks post-SBRT, at nephrectomy. Stated treatment: 15 Gy SBRT to primary tumor, nephrectomy 4 weeks later. Material: blood, obtained from a patient whose treatment included radiotherapy and nephrectomy. The receptors were sampled from a man in his 60s with renal cell carcinoma.

The rearrangement uses TRBV19 and TRBJ1-1, with TRBD1 identical over 9 bases. Trimming at V came to 5 bases and at J to 7 bases, leaving 14 bases not matched to a gene. CDR1 and CDR2 (germline): LNHDA, SQIVND (reference sequence). CDR3 size: 16 residues. The chain's CDR3 is CASSFQGQGPPNEAFF. The CDR3 DNA is TGTGCCAGTAGTTTCCAGGGACAGGGTCCGCCAAATGAAGCTTTCTTT.

V is TRBV30 and J is TRBJ2-1; D ambiguous. Germline CDR1 and CDR2: GTSNPN and SVGIG (reference sequence). This CDR3 is 14 amino acids long. With 0 bases removed from V and 7 bases from J, the gap between germline ends came to 13 bases. CDR3: CAWSVFGSLNEQFF. CDR3 nucleotide sequence: TGTGCCTGGAGTGTATTTGGTTCGCTGAATGAGCAGTTCTTC. The full variable domain, its missing parts supplied by reference TRBV30 and TRBJ2-1, is SQTIHQWPATLVQPVGSPLSLECTVEGTSNPNLYWYRQAAGRGLQLLFYSVGIGQISSEVPQNLSASRPQDRQFILSSKKLLLSDSGFYLCAWSVFGSLNEQFFGPGTRLTVL.

J is TRBJ1-1 and V is TRBV28; possible D gene TRBD1, 6 bases. The germline V and J ends were trimmed by 7 bases and 11 bases, with 17 bases remaining between them. The germline CDR1 and CDR2 sequences are MDHEN and SYDVKM. CDR3 length equals 12 residues. CDR3 DNA: TGTGCCAGCAACACGAGGGGGACCCTTGCTTTCTTT. Protein sequence: CASNTRGTLAFF.

The sample holds a few counts of this clone. This chain connects TRBV4-2 to TRBJ1-5, with unresolved D. CDR1 is LGHNA, CDR2 YNFKEQ, per germline. V gave up 4 bases and J gave up 3 bases, with 7 bases separating them. This CDR3 region has 13 residues. CDR3 sequence reads: CASSLNLNQPQHF. CDR3 bases: TGTGCCAGCAGCCTTAATCTCAATCAGCCCCAGCATTTT.

V is TRBV19 and J is TRBJ1-1; 10 bases are a match to TRBD1. The germline gives CDR1 LNHDA, CDR2 SQIVND (reference sequence). This CDR3 contains 18 residues. Trimming at V came to 6 bases and at J to 0 bases, leaving 13 bases not matched to a gene. The DNA for the CDR3 is TGTGCCAGTAGCCCCAGACAGGGGGCGAGGGCCTTGAACACTGAAGCTTTCTTT. Translated, it gives CASSPRQGARALNTEAFF.

The gene calls are TRBV10-3 and TRBJ2-7, with a tentative D call TRBD2 (5 bases). CDR1 is ENHRY, CDR2 SYGVKD, per germline. The CDR3 sequence is 14 residues long. Trimming shortened V by 7 bases and J by 2 bases, and 15 bases separated the two germline ends. The CDR3 is CAIKKVEAAYEQYF. CDR3 DNA: TGTGCCATCAAGAAGGTGGAGGCAGCCTACGAGCAGTACTTC.

This clone occurred once. V gene TRBV9 combines with J gene TRBJ2-3, with TRBD2 as a possible D gene (6 bases). Germline V CDR1 and CDR2: SGDLS, YYNGEE. Trimming took 4 bases from V and 2 from J, leaving 20 bases between them. The CDR3 contains 17 residues. CDR3 loop: CASSHSGAEIFTDTQYF. The CDR3 DNA is TGTGCCAGCAGCCACTCGGGAGCGGAAATATTCACAGATACGCAGTATTTT.

Worth noting for this clone: Within the sample, other DNA sequences also encode this same CDR3. CDR3 coding DNA: TGTGCCAGCAGCTTAGGACAGGGCCCCTACAATGAGCAGTTCTTC. This codes for CASSLGQGPYNEQFF. This chain joins TRBV11-2 and TRBJ2-1, with 7 bases matching TRBD1. The CDR3 has 15 amino acids. After removal of 1 base from V and 2 bases from J, the junction contained 2 bases not matched to a gene. Germline CDR1 SGHAT, CDR2 FQNNGV.

The table lists this clone with a few counts. The gene calls are TRBV28 and TRBJ1-2, with D possibly TRBD1 on 5 matching bases. The germline V gene encodes CDR1 MDHEN and CDR2 SYDVKM. With 3 bases removed from V and 5 bases from J, the gap between germline ends came to 13 bases. This CDR3 spans 14 amino acids. The CDR3 DNA reads TGTGCCAGCAGTTTTGGGGCGGATGCTTATGGCTACACCTTC. It translates to CASSFGADAYGYTF.

The rearrangement joins TRBV9 to TRBJ1-1; D is unresolved. V dropped 0 bases and J dropped 4 bases, with 10 bases sitting between them. Germline values: CDR1 SGDLS, CDR2 YYNGEE. CDR3 length equals 14 residues. The CDR3 region is CASSVGGVGTEAFF. DNA for the CDR3: TGTGCCAGCAGCGTAGGGGGTGTGGGCACTGAAGCTTTCTTT.

The V and J genes are TRBV6-1 and TRBJ1-5; D is perhaps TRBD1 (5 bases). CDR3 length: 15 amino acids. With 8 bases removed from V and 0 bases from J, the gap between germline ends came to 14 bases. Germline V CDR1 and CDR2: MNHNS, SASEGT. DNA of the CDR3: TGTGCCAGCCAGGACACTAAAGCTAGCAATCAGCCCCAGCATTTT. Translating it yields CASQDTKASNQPQHF.

This chain links TRBV6-6 with TRBJ2-2, with TRBD1 matching over 10 bases. J lost 6 bases, V lost 5 bases, and 9 bases had no gene match. The CDR3 loop spans 16 amino acids. Germline V CDR1 and CDR2: MNHNY, SVGAGI (reference sequence). The CDR3 nucleotides are TGTGCCAGCAGTACACCGGGACAGGGGCTCGCCGGGGAGCTGTTTTTT. This sequence encodes CASSTPGQGLAGELFF.

This clone has a handful of counts. The CDR3 DNA reads as TGTGCCAGCAGCTCCCCTCTAGCGGAGGTGAACACCGGGGAGCTGTTTTTT. Its translation: CASSSPLAEVNTGELFF. The rearrangement joins TRBV7-6 to TRBJ2-2, with 7 nucleotides matching TRBD2. The CDR3 spans 17 residues. J was trimmed by 1 base and V by 4 bases; bases with no gene match: 9. Germline lookup yields CDR1 SGHVS and CDR2 FNYEAQ.

The genes are TRBV7-8 and TRBJ1-1; D remains unclear. Germline V lookup: CDR1 SGHVS, CDR2 FQNEAQ. The length of the CDR3 is 10 residues. Deletions cut 5 bases from V and 8 bases from J, with 6 bases between. The CDR3 loop is CASSQVEAFF. CDR3 in DNA: TGTGCCAGCAGCCAGGTCGAAGCTTTCTTT.

The chain uses TRBV30 and TRBJ2-5, with D possibly being TRBD2 (7 bases). Germline-derived CDR1 and CDR2 are GTSNPN and SVGIG (reference sequence). This CDR3 is built from 14 residues. Trimming removed 2 bases at V and 5 bases at J, with 15 bases between. This CDR3 is CAWSRGGSVETQYF. For the CDR3, the DNA is TGTGCCTGGAGTAGGGGGGGTAGCGTGGAGACCCAGTACTTC.

V and J are TRBV11-2 and TRBJ2-5; D may be TRBD2 (7 bases). V was clipped by 3 bases and J by 5 bases, with 16 bases between them. The CDR3 loop spans 15 amino acids. The germline V gene has CDR1 SGHAT and CDR2 FQNNGV. The CDR3 spells CASSLEAGTMETQYF. CDR3 sequence (DNA): TGTGCCAGCAGCTTGGAAGCGGGGACAATGGAGACCCAGTACTTC.

This clone counts as medium-sized. The rearrangement joins TRBV2 to TRBJ1-1; tentatively, D is TRBD1 (5 bases). This CDR3 is built from 17 residues. Trimming cost V 2 bases and J 4 bases, with 20 bases left between them. Germline assignment: CDR1 SNHLY and CDR2 FYNNEI. DNA for the CDR3: TGTGCCAGCAGTGAACCAATTTACGGGGGGTGGATCACTGAAGCTTTCTTT. Protein: CASSEPIYGGWITEAFF.

This rearrangement joins TRBV6-5 to TRBJ1-2; TRBD1 aligns across 8 bases. Losses at the gene ends were 5 bases for V and 8 bases for J; bases not matched to a gene: 4. Germline CDR1 MNHEY, CDR2 SVGAGI. CDR3 length: 12 amino acids. The CDR3, as DNA: TGTGCCAGCAGTGCAGGGGGCCGGGGCTACACCTTC. Translated: CASSAGGRGYTF.

The rearrangement uses TRBV27 and TRBJ1-4; D not resolved. CDR1 is MNHEY, CDR2 SMNVEV, per germline (reference sequence). The CDR3 length is 14 residues. The V gene lost 3 bases and the J gene lost 7 bases, with 12 bases spanning the gap. The CDR3 nucleotides are TGTGCCAGCAGTTTGGTCCCGAGAGGTGAAAAACTGTTTTTT. Protein product: CASSLVPRGEKLFF.

This clone was seen at least ten times. The chain carries TRBV18 and TRBJ1-1; D remains unclear. In germline, CDR1 is KGHSH, CDR2 LQKENI. Trimming cost V 4 bases and J 0 bases, with 15 bases left between them. The CDR3 totals 16 residues. CDR3 DNA: TGTGCCAGCTCACGGCTGGGCGGTGGCCTGAACACTGAAGCTTTCTTT. Translation: CASSRLGGGLNTEAFF.

This clone was seen a single time. The rearrangement links TRBV5-4 to TRBJ2-2; 7 nucleotides align to TRBD2. This CDR3 is built from 14 residues. Germline-derived CDR1 and CDR2 are SGHNT and YYREEE (reference sequence). V lost 0 bases, J lost 6 bases, and 2 bases stayed unmatched. The CDR3 DNA reads as TGTGCCAGCAGCTTGGTCGGGGGGTCCGGGGAGCTGTTTTTT. This gives the protein CASSLVGGSGELFF.

Only one count was recorded for this clone. The V call is TRBV27, the J call TRBJ2-5; 7 bases are shared with TRBD1. Germline CDR1 is MNHEY and CDR2 is SMNVEV (reference sequence). This CDR3 spans 14 amino acids. V lost 6 bases to trimming and J lost 5 bases; unmatched junction nucleotides: 9. DNA for the CDR3: TGTGCCAGCAGAGGACGAGGGGGCGGTGAGACCCAGTACTTC. Its translation: CASRGRGGGETQYF.

This chain joins TRBV28 and TRBJ2-1, with 7 nucleotides matching TRBD1. CDR3 length: 18 amino acids. The V gene's germline CDR1 is MDHEN and CDR2 SYDVKM. J was trimmed by 6 bases and V by 0 bases; bases with no gene match: 14. CDR3 loop: CASSLWEPTGAAPNEQFF. The CDR3 nucleotides read TGTGCCAGCAGTTTATGGGAACCAACAGGGGCAGCGCCCAATGAGCAGTTCTTC.

The chain recombines TRBV4-3 with TRBJ2-2; TRBD1 or TRBD2 may be the D gene (5 bases each). The CDR3 totals 14 residues. Germline V CDR1 and CDR2: LGHNA, YSLEER. Trimming removed 3 bases at V and 6 bases at J, with 11 bases between. Here the CDR3 DNA reads TGCGCCAGCAGCCAGAGAAGGGGACCCGGGGAGCTGTTTTTT. Its protein product is CASSQRRGPGELFF.

The rearrangement links TRBV5-1 to TRBJ2-1; 7 bases match TRBD2. The CDR3 runs to 16 residues. The ends lost 4 bases at V and 1 base at J; junction bases unmatched: 8. Germline CDR1 SGHRS, CDR2 YFSETQ. The CDR3 sequence: CASSPSGGESYNEQFF. The CDR3 nucleotides read TGCGCCAGCAGCCCTTCGGGGGGAGAGTCCTACAATGAGCAGTTCTTC. The full variable domain, in which reference TRBV5-1 and TRBJ2-1 provide the parts outside the CDR3, is KAGVTQTPRYLIKTRGQQVTLSCSPISGHRSVSWYQQTPGQGLQFLFEYFSETQRNKGNFPGRFSGRQFSNSRSEMNVSTLELGDSALYLCASSPSGGESYNEQFFGPGTRLTVL.